This T cell receptor (beta chain) was captured in a study of T-cell memory formation after mild COVID-19. This clonotype was counted at least ten times. TCRdb recomputed calls from the 5' RACE reads with MiXCR, one row per CDR3 protein. The sample has about 90,000 distinct CDR3 sequences; approximately 13% are singletons. CDR3 length equals 13 residues. From germline, CDR1 is SEHNR and CDR2 FQNEAQ (reference sequence). The V end was cut by 1 base, the J end by 4 bases, with 7 bases between. Sequenced: PBMCs or a T cell subset sorted from them (not recorded which). V gene TRBV7-9 combines with J gene TRBJ1-1; perhaps TRBD1 as D (5 bases). The sequence was collected from an adult woman who had mild COVID-19 (a few samples of this study predate the infection). Cell type and time point are not known. In DNA, the CDR3 is TGTGCCAGCAGCTTAGGGGGCAGCACTGAAGCTTTCTTT. Residues: CASSLGGSTEAFF.